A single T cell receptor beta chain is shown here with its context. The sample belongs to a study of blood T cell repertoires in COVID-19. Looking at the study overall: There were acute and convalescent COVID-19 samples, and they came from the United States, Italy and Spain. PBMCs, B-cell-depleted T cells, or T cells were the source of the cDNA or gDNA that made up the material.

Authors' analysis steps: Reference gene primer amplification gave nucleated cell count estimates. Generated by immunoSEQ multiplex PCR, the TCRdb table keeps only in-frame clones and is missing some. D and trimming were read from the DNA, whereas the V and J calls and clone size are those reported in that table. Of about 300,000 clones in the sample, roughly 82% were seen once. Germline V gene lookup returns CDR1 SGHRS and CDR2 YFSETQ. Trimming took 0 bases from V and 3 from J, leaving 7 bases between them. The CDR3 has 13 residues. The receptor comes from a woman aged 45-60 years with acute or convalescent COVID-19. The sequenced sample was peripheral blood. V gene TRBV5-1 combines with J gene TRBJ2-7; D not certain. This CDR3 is CASSLGQNYEQYF. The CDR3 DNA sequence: TGCGCCAGCAGCTTGGGTCAGAACTACGAGCAGTACTTC.